This T cell receptor beta chain was identified in a study of blood T cells in healthy people across ages. Regarding the study as a whole: Compared with aged donors, long-lived donors showed fewer expanded clones, suggesting selection. The unknown donor CMV status may have confounded expanded clonotype changes.

Each sample yielded at least 6 million isolated PBMCs. Through a sample-barcoded 5' primer and a J-beta primer mix, a second PCR was run for roughly 7 to 12 cycles. TCRdb re-called the 5' RACE reads with MiXCR, one entry per CDR3 protein. The data contain 1,100,000 or so distinct CDR3 sequences, over 35% of them singletons. Turning to this clonotype: The antigen remains undetermined.

CDR3 size: 12 residues. With 6 bases removed from V and 5 bases from J, the gap between germline ends came to 12 bases. Germline CDR1 reads SQVTM; CDR2 reads ANQGSEA. Sequencing was carried out using blood. This chain links TRBV29-1 with TRBJ2-3; tentative D call: TRBD2 (6 bases). This TCR came from a woman aged 60-75 years in good health. DNA of the CDR3: TGCAGCGTGGGGGAGGTGGTAGATACGCAGTATTTT. Amino acids: CSVGEVVDTQYF.